This T cell receptor (beta chain) stems from a study of blood T cells in healthy people across ages. Findings and limits, study-wide: Researchers said unsorted PBMCs prevented a conclusive naive versus antigen-experienced comparison.

This clonotype has ten or more counts. As yet, its antigen is unknown. Russia was home to the donors, healthy Caucasian individuals aged roughly 6 to 90. Every sample gave at least 5.5 micrograms of total RNA when it was extracted. V lost 0 bases, J lost 7 bases, and 9 bases lay in between. From germline, CDR1 is SGDLS and CDR2 YYNGEE. The CDR3 has 13 residues. Alongside a J-beta primer mix, a sample-barcoded 5' primer served in a second PCR lasting about 6 to 11 cycles. All cDNA molecules were each tagged by a template-switch adaptor with 12 random nucleotides. TCRdb recomputed calls from the 5' RACE reads with MiXCR, one row per CDR3 protein. This sample has 500,000 to 700,000 distinct CDR3 sequences; roughly 31% occur once, and the top ten carry about a sixth.

Source material: blood. The chain couples TRBV9 to TRBJ2-3; no clear D gene. This receptor was obtained from a woman aged 80 or over in good health. The CDR3, as DNA: TGTGCCAGCAGCGTAGCTGGCCAGCATACGCAGTATTTT. Protein product: CASSVAGQHTQYF.